These 14 T cell receptor beta chains share one sample of origin, sequenced in a study of blood T cells in healthy people across ages. Sample-barcoded 5' priming and a J-beta primer mix drove a second PCR of roughly 6 to 12 cycles. Each CDR3 protein is one row after TCRdb ran MiXCR on the 5' RACE reads. The sample yields about 1,400,000 distinct CDR3 sequences, approximately 59% seen once. Sequencing input: blood. The receptors were gathered from a young man in good health.

The chain couples TRBV12-3 or TRBV12-4 to TRBJ1-2; possibly TRBD1 for D (5 bases). The CDR3 runs to 14 residues. V was clipped by 0 bases and J by 3 bases, with 8 bases between them. The CDR3: CASSLAAGYYGYTF. CDR3 DNA sequence: TGTGCCAGCAGTTTAGCGGCAGGGTACTATGGCTACACCTTC.

V usage is TRBV7-2 and J usage is TRBJ2-7, with 7 bases aligning to TRBD1. This CDR3 contains 14 residues. Germline V gene sequence: CDR1 SGHTA, CDR2 FQGNSA. The J segment lost 2 bases and the V segment lost 0 bases, leaving 1 base of the junction unmatched. CDR3 in amino acids: CASSLATGTYEQYF. In DNA form, the CDR3 reads TGTGCCAGCAGCTTAGCGACAGGGACCTACGAGCAGTACTTC.

There are a few counts of this clonotype. This chain joins TRBV6-2 or TRBV6-3 and TRBJ1-5, with D perhaps TRBD1 (6 bases). Trimming stripped 7 bases from V and 3 bases from J, with 13 bases between. CDR1 MNHEY and CDR2 SVGEGT come from the germline V gene. This CDR3 is built from 14 residues. The CDR3 loop is CASKETGSNQPQHF. CDR3 DNA sequence: TGTGCCAGCAAAGAGACAGGCTCCAATCAGCCCCAGCATTTT.

J is TRBJ2-7 and V is TRBV20-1; D is unresolved. The V end was cut by 7 bases, the J end by 7 bases, with 8 bases between. Germline-derived CDR1 and CDR2 are DFQATT and SNEGSKA (reference sequence). The CDR3 consists of 9 residues. The CDR3 sequence is CSVRREQYF. The CDR3 bases are TGCAGTGTGCGGCGTGAGCAGTACTTC.

The chain recombines TRBV10-2 with TRBJ2-1; 14 bases are shared with TRBD2. In germline, CDR1 is WSHSY, CDR2 SAAADI. The length of the CDR3 is 17 residues. Losses at the gene ends were 0 bases for V and 10 bases for J; bases not matched to a gene: 8. This CDR3 is CASSESSGTSGSGEQFF. In DNA form, the CDR3 reads TGCGCCAGCAGTGAGTCCTCAGGGACTAGCGGGAGTGGAGAGCAGTTCTTC.

J is TRBJ2-5 and V is TRBV5-4, with a weak D call TRBD1 (5 bases). The CDR3 runs to 14 residues. In germline, CDR1 is SGHNT, CDR2 YYREEE (reference sequence). Trimming shortened V by 3 bases and J by 1 base, and 10 bases separated the two germline ends. The CDR3 sequence: CASSSDTFQETQYF. Here the CDR3 DNA reads TGTGCCAGCAGCTCGGACACATTCCAAGAGACCCAGTACTTC.

The CDR3 nucleotides read TGTGCCAGCACGGGGCAGGGCTTTTACAATGAGCAGTTCTTC. Its translation is CASTGQGFYNEQFF. The V and J genes are TRBV28 and TRBJ2-1; D may correspond to TRBD1 or TRBD2 (5 bases each). The CDR3 length is 14 residues. Trimming stripped 7 bases from V and 4 bases from J, with 14 bases between. Germline values: CDR1 MDHEN, CDR2 SYDVKM.

The chain uses TRBV19 and TRBJ2-3; 8 positions agree with TRBD1. CDR1 and CDR2 from the germline V gene are LNHDA and SQIVND (reference sequence). After removal of 3 bases from V and 4 bases from J, the junction contained 3 bases not matched to a gene. This CDR3 has 14 residues. This CDR3 reads CASSISTGADTQYF. The CDR3 coding sequence is TGTGCCAGTAGTATCTCGACAGGGGCAGATACGCAGTATTTT.

This clonotype showed up just a few times. The CDR3 coding sequence is TGCGCCAGCAGCCATGGGACAGGTTCGAACGAGCAGTACTTC. Translating gives CASSHGTGSNEQYF. This chain connects TRBV4-3 to TRBJ2-7, with 8 bases lining up with TRBD1. The germline CDR1 and CDR2 sequences are LGHNA and YSLEER. J gave up 5 bases and V 3 bases, and 6 bases lay outside the gene matches. This CDR3 has 14 residues.

This clonotype was detected many times. J is TRBJ2-7 and V is TRBV12-3 or TRBV12-4; TRBD1 might be the D (6 bases). Trimming removed 5 bases from V and 3 bases from J, with 8 bases in between. The CDR3 consists of 12 residues. The CDR3 is CASSATGYEQYF. The CDR3 DNA follows: TGTGCCAGCAGTGCGACAGGCTACGAGCAGTACTTC.

The table lists this clonotype with a few counts. The rearrangement uses TRBV4-3 and TRBJ2-5; D not certain. V lost 6 bases and J 0 bases, leaving 17 bases between the germline ends. The V gene's germline CDR1 is LGHNA and CDR2 YSLEER. The length of the CDR3 is 16 residues. In DNA, the CDR3 is TGCGCCAGCAGTCCCAGTGGGATCCTGTACCAAGAGACCCAGTACTTC. This translates into CASSPSGILYQETQYF.

The V gene is TRBV28, the J gene TRBJ2-3; D remains unclear. This CDR3 has 15 amino acids. Per the germline V gene, CDR1 is MDHEN and CDR2 is SYDVKM. V lost 10 bases and J 2 bases, leaving 19 bases between the germline ends. The CDR3 nucleotides are TGTGCCACCTCAATGCGGCCGTTAGACACAGATACGCAGTATTTT. The encoded protein is CATSMRPLDTDTQYF.

The chain carries TRBV29-1 and TRBJ1-1; D is undetermined. CDR3 length: 11 amino acids. Germline CDR1 and CDR2: SQVTM and ANQGSEA. V was clipped by 5 bases and J by 2 bases, with 6 bases between them. This CDR3 reads CSVRSNTEAFF. The CDR3 DNA is TGCAGCGTTAGATCTAACACTGAAGCTTTCTTT.

This clonotype is a singleton in its sample. J is TRBJ2-2 and V is TRBV5-1, with D tentatively TRBD1 (5 bases). The CDR3 covers 13 residues. V was clipped by 3 bases and J by 5 bases, with 8 bases between them. The germline gives CDR1 SGHRS, CDR2 YFSETQ. CDR3 loop: CASSSTVTGELFF. The CDR3 coding sequence is TGCGCCAGCAGCTCGACAGTAACCGGGGAGCTGTTTTTT.